The 8 T cell receptor beta chains below all came from one sample that was sequenced in a study of regulatory T cells in long-lasting Graves disease. The time point: newly diagnosed GD, antithyroid drugs for less than 3 months. From RNA extracted from PBMCs, the TCR library was made. Arm-PCR of CDR3 regions and iRepertoire HTBI primers were the basis on which TCR beta libraries were built. TCRdb recomputed calls from the multiplex PCR reads with MiXCR, one row per CDR3 protein. The repertoire holds roughly 500,000 distinct CDR3 sequences, 14% seen once, with approximately 19% in the top ten. These same records also appear under a second study, on T cells in Graves' hyperthyroidism and ophthalmopathy.

Here the sequenced sample was peripheral blood mononuclear cells (PBMCs), taken at new diagnosis, from a patient treated with antithyroid drugs. These receptors were obtained from a woman in her 50s with Graves disease.

This clonotype was picked up a small number of times. The genes are TRBV10-1 and TRBJ2-1, with TRBD2 matching over 13 bases. This CDR3 is built from 19 residues. V was clipped by 5 bases and J by 1 base; unmatched bases: 11. Germline loops: CDR1 WNHNN, CDR2 SYGVQD (reference sequence). The CDR3 nucleotides are TGCGCCAGCAGTAGAGGGGGACTAGCGGGGTCGGAGTCCTACAATGAGCAGTTCTTC. This sequence encodes CASSRGGLAGSESYNEQFF.

J is TRBJ2-5 and V is TRBV4-1; 7 bases match TRBD1. After removal of 1 base from V and 4 bases from J, the junction contained 3 bases not matched to a gene. This CDR3 contains 14 residues. CDR1 MGHRA and CDR2 YSYEKL come from the germline V gene. The CDR3: CASSQGQGRETQYF. The CDR3 region has the DNA TGCGCCAGCAGCCAAGGACAGGGTCGAGAGACCCAGTACTTC.

The genes are TRBV12-3 or TRBV12-4 and TRBJ2-7, with D possibly being TRBD2 (6 bases). This CDR3 comprises 14 residues. The V end was cut by 8 bases, the J end by 4 bases, with 18 bases between. The CDR3 here is CASAPGGIRYEQYF. CDR3 DNA: TGTGCCAGCGCCCCCGGGGGAATTCGGTACGAGCAGTACTTC.

This chain uses TRBV7-9 with TRBJ1-2; D is unclear. V was trimmed by 7 bases and J by 4 bases, leaving 13 bases between them. The length of the CDR3 is 13 residues. The germline V gene encodes CDR1 SEHNR and CDR2 FQNEAQ (reference sequence). CDR3 sequence (DNA): TGTGCCAGCACCCGAGAGGGAATCTATGGCTACACCTTC. This codes for CASTREGIYGYTF.

A remark on this clonotype: One junction end does not reproduce the germline sequence, and a read error may be involved. V is TRBV5-1 and J is TRBJ2-6, with a tentative D call TRBD1 (5 bases). The CDR3 has 16 amino acids. Germline V gene lookup returns CDR1 SGHRS and CDR2 YFSETQ. CDR3 region: CASSLNTFSGADVLTF. CDR3 sequence (DNA): TGCGCCAGCAGCTTGAACACCTTCTCTGGGGCCGACGTCCTGACTTTC.

The CDR3 loop reads CASSSSQGLPEAFF. CDR3 nucleotide sequence: TGTGCCAGCAGCTCCTCACAGGGTCTGCCTGAAGCTTTCTTT. V and J are TRBV7-2 and TRBJ1-1; D is possibly TRBD1 (6 bases). The CDR3 length is 14 residues. V was shortened by 4 bases and J by 6 bases, with 15 bases between the two germline ends. Germline V gives CDR1 SGHTA, CDR2 FQGNSA.

This clonotype came up a few times. V gene TRBV5-1 combines with J gene TRBJ2-1, with 10 positions matching TRBD1. This CDR3 region has 15 residues. Germline V gives CDR1 SGHRS, CDR2 YFSETQ. Trimming at V came to 0 bases and at J to 6 bases, leaving 3 bases not matched to a gene. CDR3 DNA: TGCGCCAGCAGCTTGGAGGGACAGGGGAGCAATGAGCAGTTCTTC. As protein: CASSLEGQGSNEQFF.

This clonotype has a count of ten or more. The chain uses TRBV3-1 and TRBJ2-1; D gene uncertain. This CDR3 has 15 amino acids. Germline CDR1 LGHDT, CDR2 YNNKEL (reference sequence). Trimming shortened V by 0 bases and J by 3 bases, and 9 bases separated the two germline ends. The CDR3: CASSQDEVLYNEQFF. CDR3 in DNA: TGTGCCAGCAGCCAAGATGAGGTTCTCTACAATGAGCAGTTCTTC.